This T cell receptor (beta chain) was captured in a study of shared clonotypes between healthy human individuals. Study details: Donors were a couple of women and three men aged 18 to 49.

Ten immunoSEQ deep assay plates were used to sequence unsorted PBMC DNA. Produced via immunoSEQ multiplex PCR; TCRdb's table is partial and in-frame only. Here the sample spans about 460,000 clones, 60% to 80% being singletons. Donors had no recently reported acute infections or vaccinations and were HIV-negative. The CDR3 totals 16 residues. V was shortened by 6 bases and J by 5 bases, with 19 bases between the two germline ends. V is TRBV23-1 and J is TRBJ1-4, with D maybe TRBD1 (6 bases). TRBV23-1 is recorded as an ORF, its role being uncertain. Sequences were obtained from PBMCs. The receptor was isolated from a middle-aged woman in good health. Some clones in this sample may be carry-over from other donors' samples. The CDR3 sequence: CASSHLGDNPNEKLFF. DNA for the CDR3: TGCGCCAGCAGCCACCTCGGGGACAACCCAAATGAAAAACTGTTTTTT.